One and the same sample provided the 16 T cell receptor beta chains below, sequenced in a study of blood T cell repertoires in COVID-19 (dated by TCRdb to the early 2020s). The library came from the immunoSEQ multiplex PCR assay. In TCRdb, the immuneACCESS table is reduced to in-frame sequences with V and J assigned. These tables do not hold every clone; where another copy was compared, an unresolved V gene accounts for under half, and the others remain unexplained. Across this sample there are over 100,000 clones, with 70% to 90% seen only once. In total, the top ten clones hold roughly 1.5% of the sample. Sequenced input: peripheral blood. Receptor source: a man aged 40-49 years with acute or convalescent COVID-19.

J is TRBJ2-2 and V is TRBV27; maybe TRBD2 (6 bases). Germline V CDR1 and CDR2: MNHEY, SMNVEV (reference sequence). V was clipped by 5 bases and J by 2 bases, with 18 bases between them. CDR3 size: 17 residues. CDR3 loop: CASSPEVTSTNTGELFF. In DNA, the CDR3 is TGTGCCAGCAGTCCAGAGGTGACTAGTACTAACACCGGGGAGCTGTTTTTT.

This chain connects TRBV13 to TRBJ1-1, with D possibly matching TRBD1 (5 bases). V was cut by 6 bases and J by 1 base, with 15 bases left in between. The CDR3 extends over 15 amino acids. Germline-derived CDR1 and CDR2 are PRHDT and FYEKMQ (reference sequence). CDR3 in amino acids: CASRTRGGTNTEAFF. The DNA of the CDR3 is TGTGCCAGCAGGACCCGGGGGGGGACGAACACTGAAGCTTTCTTT.

The CDR3 reads CASSEGLAGREQYF. The CDR3 DNA reads TGTGCCAGCAGTGAAGGGCTAGCGGGGCGCGAGCAGTACTTC. The chain couples TRBV2 to TRBJ2-7; TRBD2 aligns across 9 bases. The V gene end was trimmed by 1 base and the J gene end by 6 bases; junction bases not matched to a gene: 4. Germline assignment: CDR1 SNHLY and CDR2 FYNNEI. CDR3 length equals 14 residues. Together with reference TRBV2 and TRBJ2-7, the CDR3 gives the full variable domain: EPEVTQTPSHQVTQMGQEVILRCVPISNHLYFYWYRQILGQKVEFLVSFYNNEISEKSEIFDDQFSVERPDGSNFTLKIRSTKLEDSAMYFCASSEGLAGREQYFGPGTRLTVT.

This clone was counted between two and nine times. V gene TRBV19 combines with J gene TRBJ1-2; weak D call: TRBD1 (6 bases). V was cut by 1 base and J by 7 bases, with 7 bases left in between. The germline V gene encodes CDR1 LNHDA and CDR2 SQIVND (reference sequence). CDR3 length equals 12 residues. CDR3 in amino acids: CASSIAGAGYTF. CDR3 DNA sequence: TGTGCCAGTAGTATAGCAGGGGCTGGCTACACCTTC.

This clone showed up just a few times. This sequence joins TRBV5-1 and TRBJ2-2; 8 nucleotides line up with TRBD1. This CDR3 region has 16 residues. Germline CDR1 is SGHRS and CDR2 is YFSETQ. J gave up 4 bases and V 4 bases, and 9 bases lay outside the gene matches. This CDR3 is CASSSRTGRTTGELFF. CDR3 DNA: TGCGCCAGCAGCAGCCGGACAGGGAGGACCACCGGGGAGCTGTTTTTT.

V is TRBV18 and J is TRBJ2-1, with a possible D match to TRBD1 (6 bases). Trimming left V 0 bases short and J 5 bases short, with 11 bases between. Germline V gene data show CDR1 as KGHSH and CDR2 as LQKENI. This CDR3 region has 15 residues. CDR3 residues: CASSPPGAGHNEQFF. The CDR3 region has the DNA TGTGCCAGCTCACCACCGGGGGCGGGCCACAATGAGCAGTTCTTC.

CDR3 sequence: CASSIRTAGNTIYF. In DNA, the CDR3 is TGTGCCAGTAGTATCCGGACAGCTGGAAACACCATATATTTT. V is TRBV19 and J is TRBJ1-3; D possibly corresponds to TRBD1 (6 bases). The CDR3 extends over 14 amino acids. Trimming took off 3 bases at V and 2 bases at J, with 8 bases between the two ends. Germline V gene lookup returns CDR1 LNHDA and CDR2 SQIVND (reference sequence).

The V call is TRBV19, the J call TRBJ2-7; 9 nucleotides match TRBD1. V lost 3 bases and J lost 4; bases outside the gene matches: 1. CDR1 and CDR2 from the germline V gene are LNHDA and SQIVND (reference sequence). The CDR3 runs to 13 residues. In DNA, the CDR3 is TGTGCCAGTAGTATGGACAGGGGATACGAGCAGTACTTC. Translation: CASSMDRGYEQYF.

The chain has TRBV7-9 and TRBJ2-5; 9 bases are shared with TRBD2. The trim removed 3 bases at V and 5 bases at J, leaving 7 bases unmatched. The CDR3 spans 15 residues. Germline V gives CDR1 SEHNR, CDR2 FQNEAQ (reference sequence). Here the CDR3 DNA reads TGTGCCAGCAGCTTGGGTAGCGGGAGCTTGGAGACCCAGTACTTC. It specifies CASSLGSGSLETQYF. Drawing the rest from reference TRBV7-9 and TRBJ2-5, the complete variable domain is DTGVSQNPRHKITKRGQNVTFRCDPISEHNRLYWYRQTLGQGPEFLTYFQNEAQLEKSRLLSDRFSAERPKGSFSTLEIQRTEQGDSAMYLCASSLGSGSLETQYFGPGTRLLVL.

In its sample, this clone was seen once. V is TRBV3-1 (or the pseudogene TRBV3-2) and J is TRBJ2-7, with 8 positions matching TRBD2. V lost 2 bases, J lost 7 bases, and 10 bases stayed unmatched. This CDR3 comprises 15 residues. Germline loops: CDR1 LGHDT, CDR2 YNNKEL (reference sequence). Here the CDR3 reads CASSQLGTRINEQYF. The DNA for the CDR3 is TGTGCCAGCAGCCAATTAGGGACTAGGATAAATGAGCAGTACTTC.

The CDR3 loop is CASSVTPELVARTDTQYF. CDR3 coding DNA: TGTGCCAGCAGCGTAACCCCTGAATTAGTTGCTCGCACAGATACGCAGTATTTT. The J gene is TRBJ2-3, the V gene TRBV9; no clear D gene. Germline V gives CDR1 SGDLS, CDR2 YYNGEE. The V end was cut by 1 base, the J end by 1 base, with 19 bases between. The CDR3 sequence is 18 residues long.

The chain recombines TRBV7-9 with TRBJ2-1; D unclear. The germline V gene has CDR1 SEHNR and CDR2 FQNEAQ (reference sequence). Trimming took 3 bases from V and 6 from J, leaving 9 bases between them. The CDR3 runs 13 residues. In DNA form, the CDR3 reads TGTGCCAGCAGCTTTTTTCTCTCCAATGAGCAGTTCTTC. The encoded protein is CASSFFLSNEQFF.

This chain uses TRBV11-2 with TRBJ1-1, with TRBD1 identical over 8 bases. CDR3 length: 12 residues. With V trimmed by 6 bases and J by 7 bases, 4 bases remained unmatched. The V gene's germline CDR1 is SGHAT and CDR2 FQNNGV. CDR3 coding DNA: TGTGCCAGCAGGGCAGGGGGCAGTGAAGCTTTCTTT. It is translated as CASRAGGSEAFF.

The rearrangement uses TRBV7-9 and TRBJ1-3, with 10 bases that match TRBD1. Losses at the gene ends were 4 bases for V and 6 bases for J; bases not matched to a gene: 6. This CDR3 spans 15 amino acids. Germline V gives CDR1 SEHNR, CDR2 FQNEAQ (reference sequence). The CDR3 coding sequence is TGTGCCAGCAGCTCCCGGGACAGGGGCCTAAACACCATATATTTT. This codes for CASSSRDRGLNTIYF. The whole variable domain, filled in from reference TRBV7-9 and TRBJ1-3, reads DTGVSQNPRHKITKRGQNVTFRCDPISEHNRLYWYRQTLGQGPEFLTYFQNEAQLEKSRLLSDRFSAERPKGSFSTLEIQRTEQGDSAMYLCASSSRDRGLNTIYFGEGSWLTVV.

The V call is TRBV6-5, the J call TRBJ1-3, with no clear D. The V end lost 5 bases, the J end lost 1 base, and 12 bases lay between the germline ends. The germline CDR1 and CDR2 sequences are MNHEY and SVGAGI. This CDR3 is built from 15 residues. CDR3 in DNA: TGTGCCAGCAGTACCGGCAGGTCATCTGGAAACACCATATATTTT. This sequence encodes CASSTGRSSGNTIYF.

This chain joins TRBV21-1 and TRBJ2-7; the D call of TRBD1 is as the table states it, not checked on the DNA. TRBV21-1 has pseudogene status. This CDR3 region has 15 residues. This chain's CDR3 is CASSKKGWSVSEQYF. In DNA, the CDR3 is TGTGCCAGCAGCAAAAAGGGGTGGTCGGTCTCCGAGCAGTACTTC.